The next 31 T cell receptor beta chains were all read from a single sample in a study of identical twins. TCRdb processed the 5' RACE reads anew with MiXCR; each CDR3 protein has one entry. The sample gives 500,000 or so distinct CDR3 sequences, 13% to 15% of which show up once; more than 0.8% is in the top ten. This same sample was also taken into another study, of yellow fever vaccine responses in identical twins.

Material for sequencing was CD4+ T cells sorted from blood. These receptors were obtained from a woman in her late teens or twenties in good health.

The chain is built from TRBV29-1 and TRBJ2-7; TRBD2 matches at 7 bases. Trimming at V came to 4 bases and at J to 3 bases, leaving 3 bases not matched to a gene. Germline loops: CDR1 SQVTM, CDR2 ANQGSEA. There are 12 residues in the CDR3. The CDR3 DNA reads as TGCAGCGTTGTAGGCGGGGGCTACGAGCAGTACTTC. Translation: CSVVGGGYEQYF.

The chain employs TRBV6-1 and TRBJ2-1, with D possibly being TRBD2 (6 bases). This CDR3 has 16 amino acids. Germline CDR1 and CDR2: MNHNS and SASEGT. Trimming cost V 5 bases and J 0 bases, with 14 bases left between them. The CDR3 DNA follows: TGTGCCAGCAGTCAGGCGTTCGGGGGCTCCTACAATGAGCAGTTCTTC. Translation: CASSQAFGGSYNEQFF.

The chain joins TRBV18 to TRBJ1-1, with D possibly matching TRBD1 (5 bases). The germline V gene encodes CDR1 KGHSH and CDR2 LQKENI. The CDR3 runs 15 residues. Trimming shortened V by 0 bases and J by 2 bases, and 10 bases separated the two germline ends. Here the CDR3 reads CASSPPGPTNTEAFF. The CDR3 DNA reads TGTGCCAGCTCACCACCGGGACCTACTAACACTGAAGCTTTCTTT.

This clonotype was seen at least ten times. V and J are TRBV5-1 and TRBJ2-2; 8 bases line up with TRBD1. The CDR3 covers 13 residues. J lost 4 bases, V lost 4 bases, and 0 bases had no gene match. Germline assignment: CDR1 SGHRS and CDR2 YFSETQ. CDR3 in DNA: TGCGCCAGCAGCGGACAGGGCACCGGGGAGCTGTTTTTT. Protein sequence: CASSGQGTGELFF.

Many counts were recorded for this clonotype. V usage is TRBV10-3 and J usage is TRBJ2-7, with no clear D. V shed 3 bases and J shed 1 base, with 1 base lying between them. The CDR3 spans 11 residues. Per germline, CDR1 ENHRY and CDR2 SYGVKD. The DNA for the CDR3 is TGTGCCATCAGTGATTCCTACGAGCAGTACTTC. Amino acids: CAISDSYEQYF.

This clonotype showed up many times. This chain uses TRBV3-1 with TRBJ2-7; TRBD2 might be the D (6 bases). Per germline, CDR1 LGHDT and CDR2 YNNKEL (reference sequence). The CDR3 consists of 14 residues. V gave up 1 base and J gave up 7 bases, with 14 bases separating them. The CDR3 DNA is TGTGCCAGCAGCCAAGTGGACGGAGGGTCGGAGCAGTACTTC. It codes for CASSQVDGGSEQYF.

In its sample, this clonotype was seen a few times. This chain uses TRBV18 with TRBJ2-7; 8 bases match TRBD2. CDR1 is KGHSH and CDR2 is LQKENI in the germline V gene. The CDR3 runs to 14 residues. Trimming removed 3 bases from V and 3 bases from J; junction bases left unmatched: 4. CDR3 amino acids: CASSPGLEFYEQYF. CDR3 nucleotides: TGTGCCAGCTCACCGGGACTAGAATTCTACGAGCAGTACTTC.

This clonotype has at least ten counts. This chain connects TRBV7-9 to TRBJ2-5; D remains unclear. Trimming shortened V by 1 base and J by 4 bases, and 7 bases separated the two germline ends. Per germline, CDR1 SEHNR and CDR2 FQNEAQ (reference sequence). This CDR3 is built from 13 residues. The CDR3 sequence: CASSLGSLETQYF. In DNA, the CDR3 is TGTGCCAGCAGCTTAGGGTCCCTAGAGACCCAGTACTTC. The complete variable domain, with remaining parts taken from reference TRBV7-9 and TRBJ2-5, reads DTGVSQNPRHKITKRGQNVTFRCDPISEHNRLYWYRQTLGQGPEFLTYFQNEAQLEKSRLLSDRFSAERPKGSFSTLEIQRTEQGDSAMYLCASSLGSLETQYFGPGTRLLVL.

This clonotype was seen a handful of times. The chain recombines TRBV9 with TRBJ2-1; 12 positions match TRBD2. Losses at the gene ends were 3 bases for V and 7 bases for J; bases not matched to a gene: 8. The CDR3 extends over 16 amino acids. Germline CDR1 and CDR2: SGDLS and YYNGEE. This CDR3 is CASSARLAGAANEQFF. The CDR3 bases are TGTGCCAGCAGCGCTCGACTAGCGGGGGCAGCTAATGAGCAGTTCTTC. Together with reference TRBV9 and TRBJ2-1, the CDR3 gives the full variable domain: DSGVTQTPKHLITATGQRVTLRCSPRSGDLSVYWYQQSLDQGLQFLIQYYNGEERAKGNILERFSAQQFPDLHSELNLSSLELGDSALYFCASSARLAGAANEQFFGPGTRLTVL.

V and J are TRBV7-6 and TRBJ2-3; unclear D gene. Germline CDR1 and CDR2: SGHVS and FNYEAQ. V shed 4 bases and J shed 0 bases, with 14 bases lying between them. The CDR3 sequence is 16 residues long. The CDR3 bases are TGTGCCAGCAGCTCCCTGGGGTGGAACAGCACAGATACGCAGTATTTT. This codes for CASSSLGWNSTDTQYF.

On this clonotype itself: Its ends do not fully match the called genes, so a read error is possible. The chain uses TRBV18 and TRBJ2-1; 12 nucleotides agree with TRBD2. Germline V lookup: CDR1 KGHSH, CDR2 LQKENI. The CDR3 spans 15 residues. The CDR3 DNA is TGTTCCAGCTCACCACTGATACTAGCGGGAGGCCCCGAGTTCTTC. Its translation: CSSSPLILAGGPEFF.

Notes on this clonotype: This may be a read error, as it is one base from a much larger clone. The chain's CDR3 is CASSQTPCEQYF. CDR3 nucleotides: TGTGCCAGCAGTCAGACCCCCTGCGAGCAGTACTTC. This chain links TRBV12-3 or TRBV12-4 with TRBJ2-7, with D unclear. Trimming took off 5 bases at V and 6 bases at J, with 11 bases between the two ends. The CDR3 extends over 12 amino acids.

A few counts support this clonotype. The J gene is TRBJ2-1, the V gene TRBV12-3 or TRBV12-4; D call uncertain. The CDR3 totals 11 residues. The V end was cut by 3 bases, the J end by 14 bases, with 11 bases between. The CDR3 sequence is CASSFKNHEFF. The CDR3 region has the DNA TGTGCCAGCAGTTTTAAGAACCATGAGTTCTTC.

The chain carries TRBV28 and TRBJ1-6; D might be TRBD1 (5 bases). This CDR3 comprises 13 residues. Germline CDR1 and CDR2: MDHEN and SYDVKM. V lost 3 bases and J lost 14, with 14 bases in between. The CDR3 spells CASSFTGTRSLHF. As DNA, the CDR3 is TGTGCCAGCAGTTTCACCGGGACCAGGTCCCTCCACTTT.

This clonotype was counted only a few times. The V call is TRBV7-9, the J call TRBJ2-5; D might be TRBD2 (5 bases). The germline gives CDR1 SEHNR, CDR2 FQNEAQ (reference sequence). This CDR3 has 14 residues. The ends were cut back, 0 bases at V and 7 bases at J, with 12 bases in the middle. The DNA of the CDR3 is TGTGCCAGCAGCTTAGCGGTCGGACTTTGGACCCAGTACTTC. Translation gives CASSLAVGLWTQYF.

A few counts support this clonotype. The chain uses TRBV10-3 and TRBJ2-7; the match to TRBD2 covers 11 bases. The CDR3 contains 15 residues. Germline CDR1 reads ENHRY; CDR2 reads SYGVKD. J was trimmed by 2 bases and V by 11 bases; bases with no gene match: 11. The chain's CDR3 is CASFGGTSGTYEQYF. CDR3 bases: TGTGCCTCCTTTGGGGGGACTAGCGGTACCTACGAGCAGTACTTC.

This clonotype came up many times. The CDR3 bases are TGCGCCAGCAGCCAAGGGTCGGCAGGCCGCACAGATACGCAGTATTTT. Its translation is CASSQGSAGRTDTQYF. The V and J genes are TRBV4-3 and TRBJ2-3; no clear D. CDR3 length: 16 amino acids. The ends were cut back, 1 base at V and 1 base at J, with 12 bases in the middle. CDR1 LGHNA and CDR2 YSLEER come from the germline V gene.

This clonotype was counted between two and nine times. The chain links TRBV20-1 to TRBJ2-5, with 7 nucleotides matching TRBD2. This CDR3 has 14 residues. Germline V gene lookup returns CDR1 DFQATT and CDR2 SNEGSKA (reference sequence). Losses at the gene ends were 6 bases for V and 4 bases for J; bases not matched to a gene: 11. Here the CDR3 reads CSAQRGGRRETQYF. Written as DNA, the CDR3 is TGCAGTGCCCAAAGGGGAGGGAGAAGAGAGACCCAGTACTTC.

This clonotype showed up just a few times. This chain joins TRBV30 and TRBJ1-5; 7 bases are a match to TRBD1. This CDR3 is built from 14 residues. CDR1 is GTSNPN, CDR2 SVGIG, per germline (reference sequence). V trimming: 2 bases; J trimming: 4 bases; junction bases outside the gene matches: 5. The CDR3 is CAWSPGGVNQPQHF. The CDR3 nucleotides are TGTGCCTGGAGTCCAGGGGGAGTGAATCAGCCCCAGCATTTT.

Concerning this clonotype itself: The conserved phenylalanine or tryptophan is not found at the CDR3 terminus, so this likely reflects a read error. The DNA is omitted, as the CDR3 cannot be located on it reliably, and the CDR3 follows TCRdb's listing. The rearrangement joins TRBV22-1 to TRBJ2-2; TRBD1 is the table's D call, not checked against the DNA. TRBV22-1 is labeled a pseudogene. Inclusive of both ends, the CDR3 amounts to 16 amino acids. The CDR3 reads CLGGTLRGAVLRGAAG.

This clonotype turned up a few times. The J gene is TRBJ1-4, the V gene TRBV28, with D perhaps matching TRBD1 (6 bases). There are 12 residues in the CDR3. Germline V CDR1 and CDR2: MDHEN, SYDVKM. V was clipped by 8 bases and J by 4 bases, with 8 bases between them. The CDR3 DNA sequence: TGTGCCAGCCAAGGGGGTAATGAAAAACTGTTTTTT. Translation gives CASQGGNEKLFF.

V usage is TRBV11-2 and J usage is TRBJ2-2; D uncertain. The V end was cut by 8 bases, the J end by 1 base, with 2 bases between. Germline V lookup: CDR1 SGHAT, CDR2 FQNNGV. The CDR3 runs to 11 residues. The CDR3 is CASWNTGELFF. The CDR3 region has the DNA TGTGCCAGCTGGAACACCGGGGAGCTGTTTTTT.

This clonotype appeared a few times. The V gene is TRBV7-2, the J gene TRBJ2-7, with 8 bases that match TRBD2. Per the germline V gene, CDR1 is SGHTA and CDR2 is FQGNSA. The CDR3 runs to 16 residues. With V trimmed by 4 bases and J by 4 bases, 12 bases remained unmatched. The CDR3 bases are TGTGCCAGCAGCTACCCAGCGGGAGCAACGAGGTACGAGCAGTACTTC. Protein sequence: CASSYPAGATRYEQYF.

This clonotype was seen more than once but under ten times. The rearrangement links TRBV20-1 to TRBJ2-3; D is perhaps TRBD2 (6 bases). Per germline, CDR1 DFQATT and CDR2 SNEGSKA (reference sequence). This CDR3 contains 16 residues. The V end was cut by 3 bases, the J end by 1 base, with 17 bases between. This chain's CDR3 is CSARGTAEGGTDTQYF. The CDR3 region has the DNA TGCAGTGCTAGGGGTACTGCGGAGGGAGGCACAGATACGCAGTATTTT.

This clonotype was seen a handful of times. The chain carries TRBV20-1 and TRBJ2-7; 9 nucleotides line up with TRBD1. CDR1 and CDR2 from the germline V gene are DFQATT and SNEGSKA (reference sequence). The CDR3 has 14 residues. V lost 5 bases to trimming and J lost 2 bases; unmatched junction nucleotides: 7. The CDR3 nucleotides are TGCAGTGCTTTGGGACAGGGAAAAACCTACGAGCAGTACTTC. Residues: CSALGQGKTYEQYF.

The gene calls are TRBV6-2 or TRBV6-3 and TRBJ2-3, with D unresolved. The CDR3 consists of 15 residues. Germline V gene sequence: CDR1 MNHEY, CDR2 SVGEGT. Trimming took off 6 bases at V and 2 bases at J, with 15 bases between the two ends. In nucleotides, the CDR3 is TGTGCCAGCAGCCTCAGGCGGTCCTTCACAGATACGCAGTATTTT. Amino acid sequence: CASSLRRSFTDTQYF.

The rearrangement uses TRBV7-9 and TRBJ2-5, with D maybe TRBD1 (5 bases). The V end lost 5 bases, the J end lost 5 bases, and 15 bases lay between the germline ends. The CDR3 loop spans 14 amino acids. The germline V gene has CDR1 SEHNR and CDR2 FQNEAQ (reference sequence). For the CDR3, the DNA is TGTGCCAGCAGCCCGAGCCCAGGGTGGGAGACCCAGTACTTC. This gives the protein CASSPSPGWETQYF.

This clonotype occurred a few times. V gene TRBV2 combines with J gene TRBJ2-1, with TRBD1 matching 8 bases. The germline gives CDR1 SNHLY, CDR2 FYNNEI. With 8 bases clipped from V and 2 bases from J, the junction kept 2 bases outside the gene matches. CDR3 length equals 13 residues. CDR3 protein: CASQTGAYNEQFF. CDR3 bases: TGTGCCAGCCAGACAGGGGCCTACAATGAGCAGTTCTTC.

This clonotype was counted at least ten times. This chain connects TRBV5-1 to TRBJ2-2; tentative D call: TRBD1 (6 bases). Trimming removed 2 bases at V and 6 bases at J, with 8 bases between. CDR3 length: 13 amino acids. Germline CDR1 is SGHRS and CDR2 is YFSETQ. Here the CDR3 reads CASSFTGSGELFF. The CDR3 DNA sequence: TGCGCCAGCAGCTTCACAGGGTCCGGGGAGCTGTTTTTT.

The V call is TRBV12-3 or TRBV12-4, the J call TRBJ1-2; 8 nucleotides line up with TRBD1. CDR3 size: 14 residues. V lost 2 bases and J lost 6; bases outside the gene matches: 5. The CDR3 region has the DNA TGTGCCAGCAGTTTACGGACAGGGTATGATGGCTACACCTTC. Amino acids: CASSLRTGYDGYTF.

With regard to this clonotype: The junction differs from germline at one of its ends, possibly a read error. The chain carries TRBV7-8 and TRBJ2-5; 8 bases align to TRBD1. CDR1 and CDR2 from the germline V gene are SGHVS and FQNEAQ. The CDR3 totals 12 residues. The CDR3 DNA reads TGTGCCAGCAGCTTAGCGCAGGGGGCACTGGACTTC. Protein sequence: CASSLAQGALDF. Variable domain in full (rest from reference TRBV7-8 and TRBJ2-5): GAGVSQSPRYKVAKRGQDVALRCDPISGHVSLFWYQQALGQGPEFLTYFQNEAQLDKSGLPSDRFFAERPEGSVSTLKIQRTQQEDSAVYLCASSLAQGALDFGPGTRLLVL.